This paragraph reports one TCR beta chain. Its antigen is currently unknown. The CDR3 has 15 residues. Per germline, CDR1 SGHRS and CDR2 YFSETQ. Trimming removed 7 bases from V and 0 bases from J; junction bases left unmatched: 7. The sample comes from a study of blood T cells in healthy people across ages. Alongside a J-beta primer mix, a sample-barcoded 5' primer served in a second PCR lasting roughly 6 to 11 cycles. One entry per CDR3 protein, called by TCRdb with MiXCR from the 5' RACE reads. This sample has about 1,500,000 distinct CDR3 sequences, with over 25% found just once. Overall study findings and caveats: A roughly linear fall in TCR beta diversity per million T cells was seen with increasing age.

The study drew donors from healthy Caucasian individuals in Russia aged roughly 6 to 90. Per-sample yields of isolated PBMCs were at least 6.5 million. The material sequenced was blood. The chain couples TRBV5-1 to TRBJ2-1; 7 bases fit TRBD2. The sequence derives from a woman aged 30 to 39 in good health. The CDR3: CASSREADSYNEQFF. DNA of the CDR3: TGCGCCAGCTCTCGGGAGGCAGACTCCTACAATGAGCAGTTCTTC.